This T cell receptor (beta chain) was sequenced in a study of identical twins. TCRdb fed the 5' RACE reads into MiXCR, producing one record per CDR3 protein. The table lists 1.5 million to 2 million distinct CDR3 sequences, roughly 35% of them singletons. In every case, the donor was a healthy Caucasian. The sequencing input was cord blood. This TCR derives from a newborn girl in good health.

CDR3: CASSFVGTGELFF. CDR3 nucleotide sequence: TGTGCCAGCAGCTTCGTAGGCACCGGGGAGCTGTTTTTT. The rearrangement links TRBV7-9 to TRBJ2-2; no reliable D call. The CDR3 has 13 amino acids. Germline V gene lookup returns CDR1 SEHNR and CDR2 FQNEAQ (reference sequence). The ends were cut back, 3 bases at V and 4 bases at J, with 6 bases in the middle. Full variable domain (remainder filled in from reference TRBV7-9 and TRBJ2-2): DTGVSQNPRHKITKRGQNVTFRCDPISEHNRLYWYRQTLGQGPEFLTYFQNEAQLEKSRLLSDRFSAERPKGSFSTLEIQRTEQGDSAMYLCASSFVGTGELFFGEGSRLTVL.